Described below is a single TCR beta chain sequence and its context. This clone was found a few times. Its antigen is still unknown. No base qualities exist here, and no much larger clone lies one base off it. V is pruned by 3 bases and J by 3 bases, leaving 4 bases of the junction without a gene match. The cysteine opens and the phenylalanine closes a CDR3 of 14 amino acids. Only CDR3 DNA is held: 42 bases, read in frame from base 1. From a lookup of the germline V gene, CDR1 and CDR2 are SGDLS and YYNGEE. This specimen comes from a study of blood T cell repertoires in COVID-19 (dated by TCRdb to about 2020). With regard to the full study: Samples covering the acute and convalescent phases of COVID-19 were provided by collaborators in the United States, Italy and Spain. The prospective study material was composed of cDNA or gDNA derived from T cells, B-cell-depleted T cells, or PBMCs. Subjects who had been exposed to COVID-19, were actively infected with it, or had recovered from it provided the deeply sampled blood TCRbeta repertoires that made up the dataset. The repertoires were released in a freely available public database meant as a resource for research on the immune response to SARS-CoV-2. The samples were drawn from the first 160 participants of the ongoing ImmuneRACE study and from over a thousand subjects provided by 6 global collaborators. The sample metadata nearly always contained a de-identified subject ID, COVID-19 status, age in years and sex. HLA class I and class II types, where available, came from metadata supplied by the sample provider rather than from assay-based typing. Summary of the overall study and its limitations: The quantity of clinical and demographic metadata differed by source and by participant and was supplied without curation.

Each collaborating institution followed its own protocols to collect whole blood in K2EDTA tubes. For TCRbeta analysis, collaborators shipped samples in one of three forms: frozen whole blood, isolated PBMCs, or DNA extracted from either of those sample types. TCRbeta CDR3 regions were amplified from genomic DNA by means of the immunoSEQ Assay, a bias-controlled multiplex PCR. In the paper's pipeline: The number of nucleated cells in each sample was estimated by amplification of reference gene primers within the assay. To quantify the absolute abundance of each unique TCRbeta CDR3 rearrangement, sequence reads were collapsed and filtered. For each sample, productive Simpson clonality was calculated by taking the square root of Simpson's diversity index across productive rearrangements. The clones in this table, taken by TCRdb from immuneACCESS, are in-frame only. Not every clone is retained; where verified, under half of the shortfall comes from an unresolved V gene, and the cause of the rest is unknown. That table furnishes V, J and clone size, whereas the DNA furnished D and trimming. The table for this sample lists under 200,000 clones; 88% of them were counted only once. In total, the top ten clones hold 1.5% to 2% of the sample.

Source material: peripheral blood. The rearrangement combines TRBV9 with TRBJ2-3; 7 central nucleotides agree with TRBD2. This clonotype was obtained from a man younger than 35 with active or convalescent COVID-19. The base sequence is TGTGCCAGCAGCGCGTGGGAGGGAACAGATACGCAGTATTTT. It translates to CASSAWEGTDTQYF.